This section outlines one T cell receptor beta chain sequence together with its context. Its specific antigen is unknown. A junction boundary mismatches the germline segment, possibly from a read error. Using a constant-region primer and ProtoScript II reverse transcriptase, TCRbeta-specific cDNA was reverse-transcribed from about 460 ng total RNA. The TCRbeta libraries were prepared through three rounds of nested multiplex PCR following a slightly modified ARM-PCR procedure. Multiplex TRBV1-TRBV30 forward primers and a Cbeta reverse primer were used in the first two PCR rounds, each of which was run for 10 cycles. Sample barcodes and Illumina adapters were attached in a final 25-cycle PCR using Deep VentR polymerase. Before sequencing, amplicons of 200-500 bp were gel-purified using a QIAquick gel extraction kit. TCRbeta amplicons were sequenced on an Illumina HiSeq 2500 with 250-bp paired-end reads. Under the source paper's analysis protocol: Trimmomatic v0.33 was used to quality-trim the reads, and FLASH v1.2.11 was used to merge paired reads so that full CDR3 sequences could be recovered. V, D and J germline segments were assigned to the rearranged TCRbeta sequences using MiGEC v1.2.1b. VDJtools v1.0.0 computed clonotype statistics and Shannon-Wiener diversity indices. To cut down on sampling bias, every analysis after diversity analysis relied on just the 250 most abundant clonotypes from each sample. TCRdb trimmed the raw reads at Q25, called clones with MiXCR and kept productive beta chains. CDR3 protein duplicates are merged, each entry listing the most common genes and DNA. The V and J calls were determined by TCRdb, not by the authors. This sample gives about 64,000 distinct CDR3 sequences in total; around 69% of them show up just once. Roughly 40% of the sample comes from the top ten.

Total RNA and DNA were co-extracted from about 20-30 mg of bulk tissue with the AllPrep DNA/RNA mini kit, without cell sorting. Five patients with histopathologically diagnosed primary liver carcinoma underwent surgical resection in China between late 2015 and 2016. At the time of sampling, the patients had chronic HBV infection and had not received any treatment. Each tumor was sampled at five spatially separated regions: the tumor centre plus the superior, inferior, left-lateral and right-lateral poles. Histology showed that every tumor sample contained more than 80% viable tumor cells. Fresh tumor and adjacent tissue pieces were bisected; one half was stored in RNAlater at -80°C, the other sent for histology. This sample stems from a study of tumor-infiltrating lymphocytes in primary liver carcinoma (dated by TCRdb to about 2017). Regarding the complete study: Of the five patients (three men and two women, aged 30 to 69 years), four had hepatocellular carcinoma and one had combined HCC and intrahepatic cholangiocarcinoma. The study combined TCRbeta repertoire sequencing, expression microarrays and whole-exome sequencing across five regions of each liver tumor, with adjacent normal tissue and blood. Roughly 3.65 to 8 million productive TCRbeta reads were obtained per sample, and no significant difference in read depth was found between tissue types. To link TCRbeta repertoire diversity to the local molecular phenotype, the approximately 24 tumor region samples were profiled with Agilent mRNA microarrays. TCRbeta repertoire sequencing covered approximately 35 specimens from 5 patients: about 25 tumor regions, 5 adjacent noncancerous liver tissues and 5 peripheral blood samples. Tumors of the five patients were stage T1-T3 N0M0 with maximum diameters of roughly 4 to 10 cm. High reproducibility was observed for the technical replicate repertoires, with mean shared-clone rates around 0.89 and correlation coefficients above 0.95. Points the paper makes about the study in general: Only five patients were included in the study, and the authors note that the findings should be validated in a larger study. Only about 7-24% of top clones were present in all five regions of a tumor, suggesting spatial heterogeneity of tumor-infiltrating T cells. Since the samples were bulk and unsorted, there was no way to compare CD4+ and CD8+ T cell repertoires. Only the TCR beta chain was sequenced, so true repertoire diversity is likely underestimated because unpaired alpha chains were not captured. Repertoire overlap was found to be higher between tumor regions (mean roughly 36%) than between tumor-adjacent (around 17%) or tumor-blood (around 14%) pairs, consistent with antigen-driven expansion. A significantly larger repertoire fraction was made up by the top 250 clones in tumors than in blood (p = 0.039).

Its CDR3 holds 14 amino acids, cysteine through phenylalanine. CDR3 DNA only is kept here, 42 bases in frame from base 1. The germline V gene specifies MNHEY as CDR1 and SVGAGI as CDR2. Here the chain combines TRBV6-5 and TRBJ2-3; no D gene call is confident. The sample was liver tumor tissue from sampling region 4. What the cell subset or site label conveys for this sample: tumor region T4, right-lateral pole. This receptor was taken from a man in his forties with primary liver carcinoma and hepatitis B virus infection. CDR3 protein: CARSYGRMTDTQYF. The DNA sequence follows: TGTGCCAGGAGTTACGGCAGGATGACAGATACGCAGTATTTT.